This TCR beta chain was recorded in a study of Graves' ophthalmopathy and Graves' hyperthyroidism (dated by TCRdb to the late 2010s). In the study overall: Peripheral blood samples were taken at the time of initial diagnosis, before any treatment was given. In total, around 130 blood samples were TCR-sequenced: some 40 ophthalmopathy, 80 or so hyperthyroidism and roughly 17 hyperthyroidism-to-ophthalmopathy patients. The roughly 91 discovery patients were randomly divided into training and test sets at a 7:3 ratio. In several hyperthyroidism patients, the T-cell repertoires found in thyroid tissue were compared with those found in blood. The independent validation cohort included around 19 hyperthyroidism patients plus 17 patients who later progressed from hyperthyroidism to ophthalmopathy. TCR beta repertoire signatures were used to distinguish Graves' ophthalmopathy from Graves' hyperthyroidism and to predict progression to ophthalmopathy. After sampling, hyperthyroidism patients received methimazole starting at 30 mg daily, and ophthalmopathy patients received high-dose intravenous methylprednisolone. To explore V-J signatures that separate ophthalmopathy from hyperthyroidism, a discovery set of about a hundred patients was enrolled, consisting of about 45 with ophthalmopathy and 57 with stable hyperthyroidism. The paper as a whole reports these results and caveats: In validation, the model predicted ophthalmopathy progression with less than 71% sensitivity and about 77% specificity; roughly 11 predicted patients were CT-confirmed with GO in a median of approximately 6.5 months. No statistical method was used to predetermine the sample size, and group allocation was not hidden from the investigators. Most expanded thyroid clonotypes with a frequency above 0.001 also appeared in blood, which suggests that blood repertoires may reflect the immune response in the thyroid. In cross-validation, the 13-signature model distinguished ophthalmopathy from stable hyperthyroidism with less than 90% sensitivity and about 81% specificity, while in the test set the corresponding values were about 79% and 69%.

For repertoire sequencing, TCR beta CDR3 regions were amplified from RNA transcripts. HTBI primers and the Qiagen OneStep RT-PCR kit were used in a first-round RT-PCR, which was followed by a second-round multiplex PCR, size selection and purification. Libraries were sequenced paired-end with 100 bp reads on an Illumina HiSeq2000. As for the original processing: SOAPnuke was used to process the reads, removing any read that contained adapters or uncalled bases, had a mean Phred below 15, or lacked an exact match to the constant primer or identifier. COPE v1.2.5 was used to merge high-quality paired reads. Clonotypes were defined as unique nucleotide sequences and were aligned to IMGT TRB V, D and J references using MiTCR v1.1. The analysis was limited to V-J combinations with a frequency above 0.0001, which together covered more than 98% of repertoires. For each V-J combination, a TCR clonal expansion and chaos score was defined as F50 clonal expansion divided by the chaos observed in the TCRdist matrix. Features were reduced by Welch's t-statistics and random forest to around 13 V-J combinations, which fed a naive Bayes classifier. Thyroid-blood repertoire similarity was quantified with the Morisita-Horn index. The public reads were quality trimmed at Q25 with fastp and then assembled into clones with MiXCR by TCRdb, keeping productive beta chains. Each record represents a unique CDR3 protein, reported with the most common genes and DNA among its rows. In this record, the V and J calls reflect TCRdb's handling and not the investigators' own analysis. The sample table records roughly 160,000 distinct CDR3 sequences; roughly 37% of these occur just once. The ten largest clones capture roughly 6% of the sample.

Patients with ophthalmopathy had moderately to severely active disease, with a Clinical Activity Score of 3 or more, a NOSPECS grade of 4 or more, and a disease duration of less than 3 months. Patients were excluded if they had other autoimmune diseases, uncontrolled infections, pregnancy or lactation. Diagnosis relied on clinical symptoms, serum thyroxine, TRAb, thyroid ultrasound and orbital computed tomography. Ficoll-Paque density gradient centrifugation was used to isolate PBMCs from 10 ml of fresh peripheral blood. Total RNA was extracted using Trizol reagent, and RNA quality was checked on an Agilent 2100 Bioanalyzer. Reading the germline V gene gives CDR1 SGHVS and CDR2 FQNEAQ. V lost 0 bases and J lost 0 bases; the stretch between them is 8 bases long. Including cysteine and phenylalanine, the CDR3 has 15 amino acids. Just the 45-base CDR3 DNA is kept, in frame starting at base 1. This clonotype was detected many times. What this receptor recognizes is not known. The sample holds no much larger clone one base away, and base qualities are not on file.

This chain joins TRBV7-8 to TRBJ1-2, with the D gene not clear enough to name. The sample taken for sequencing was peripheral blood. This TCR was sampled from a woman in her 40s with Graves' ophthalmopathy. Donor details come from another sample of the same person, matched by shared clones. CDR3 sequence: CASSLAGSANYGYTF. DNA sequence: TGTGCCAGCAGCTTAGCGGGGTCAGCTAACTATGGCTACACCTTC.